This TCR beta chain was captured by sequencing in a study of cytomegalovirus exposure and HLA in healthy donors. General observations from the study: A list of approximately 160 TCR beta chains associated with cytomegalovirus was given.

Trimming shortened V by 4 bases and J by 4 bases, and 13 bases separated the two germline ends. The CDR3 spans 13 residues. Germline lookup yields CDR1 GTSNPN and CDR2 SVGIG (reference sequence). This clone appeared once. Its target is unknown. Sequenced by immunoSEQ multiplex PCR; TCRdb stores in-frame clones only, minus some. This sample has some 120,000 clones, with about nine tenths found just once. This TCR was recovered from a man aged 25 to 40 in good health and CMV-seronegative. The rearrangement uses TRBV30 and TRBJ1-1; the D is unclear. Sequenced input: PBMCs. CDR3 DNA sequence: TGTGCCTGGAATAGGCAGGCTCCCACTGAAGCTTTCTTT. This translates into CAWNRQAPTEAFF. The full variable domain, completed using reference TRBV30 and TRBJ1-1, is SQTIHQWPATLVQPVGSPLSLECTVEGTSNPNLYWYRQAAGRGLQLLFYSVGIGQISSEVPQNLSASRPQDRQFILSSKKLLLSDSGFYLCAWNRQAPTEAFFGQGTRLTVV.